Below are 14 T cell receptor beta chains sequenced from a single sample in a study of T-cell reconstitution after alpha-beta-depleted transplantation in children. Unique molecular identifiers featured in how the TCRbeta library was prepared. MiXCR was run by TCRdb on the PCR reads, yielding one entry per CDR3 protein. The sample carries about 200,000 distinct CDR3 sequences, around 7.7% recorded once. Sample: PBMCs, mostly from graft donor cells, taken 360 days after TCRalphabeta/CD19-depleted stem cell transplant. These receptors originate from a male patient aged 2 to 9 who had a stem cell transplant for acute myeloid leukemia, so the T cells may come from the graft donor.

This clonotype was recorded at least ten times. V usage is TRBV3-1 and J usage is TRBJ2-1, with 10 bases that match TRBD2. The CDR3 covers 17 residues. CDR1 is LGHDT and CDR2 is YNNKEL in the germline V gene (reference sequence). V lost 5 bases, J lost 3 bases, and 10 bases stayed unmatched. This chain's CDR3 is CASSSRLAGLGYNEQFF. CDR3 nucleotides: TGTGCCAGCAGCTCCCGACTAGCGGGCCTGGGCTACAATGAGCAGTTCTTC.

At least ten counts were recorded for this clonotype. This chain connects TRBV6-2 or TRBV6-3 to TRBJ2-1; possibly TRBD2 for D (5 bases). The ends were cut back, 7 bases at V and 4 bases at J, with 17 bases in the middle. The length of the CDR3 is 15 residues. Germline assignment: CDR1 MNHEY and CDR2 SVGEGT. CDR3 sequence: CASTRRLRDYNEQFF. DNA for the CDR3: TGTGCCAGCACCCGCCGCCTCCGGGATTACAATGAGCAGTTCTTC.

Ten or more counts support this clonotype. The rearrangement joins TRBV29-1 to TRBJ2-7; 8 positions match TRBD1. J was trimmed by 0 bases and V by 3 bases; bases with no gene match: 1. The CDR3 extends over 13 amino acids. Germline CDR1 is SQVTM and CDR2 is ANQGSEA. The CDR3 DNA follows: TGCAGCGTTGAGGACAGGGACTCCTACGAGCAGTACTTC. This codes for CSVEDRDSYEQYF.

The CDR3 spells CASSPRGRLTETQYF. The CDR3 nucleotides are TGTGCCAGCAGTCCGAGGGGAAGACTAACGGAGACCCAGTACTTC. This chain connects TRBV25-1 to TRBJ2-5, with D perhaps being TRBD1 or TRBD2 (5 bases each). Germline values: CDR1 MGHDK, CDR2 SYGVNS. Trimming shortened V by 5 bases and J by 5 bases, and 18 bases separated the two germline ends. This CDR3 comprises 15 residues.

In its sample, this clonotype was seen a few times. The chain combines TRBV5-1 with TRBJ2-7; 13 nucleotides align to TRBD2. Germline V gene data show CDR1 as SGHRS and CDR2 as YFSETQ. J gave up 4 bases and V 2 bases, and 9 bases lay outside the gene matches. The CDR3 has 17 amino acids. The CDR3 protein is CASSFGLAGAAAYEQYF. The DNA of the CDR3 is TGCGCCAGCAGCTTCGGACTAGCGGGAGCGGCCGCATACGAGCAGTACTTC.

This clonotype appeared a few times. Here the CDR3 reads CASSQERIAGGAGELFF. The CDR3 DNA reads as TGTGCCAGCAGCCAAGAAAGGATAGCGGGAGGAGCCGGGGAGCTGTTTTTT. The chain links TRBV14 to TRBJ2-2; 10 bases line up with TRBD2. This CDR3 is 17 amino acids long. Germline V gene data show CDR1 as SGHDN and CDR2 as FVKESK. V gave up 0 bases and J gave up 6 bases; unmatched junction bases: 7.

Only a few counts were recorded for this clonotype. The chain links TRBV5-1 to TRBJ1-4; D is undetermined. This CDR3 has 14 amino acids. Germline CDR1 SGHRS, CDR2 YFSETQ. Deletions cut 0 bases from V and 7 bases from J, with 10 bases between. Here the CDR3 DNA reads TGCGCCAGCAGCTTGGGACCGGGAGGTGAAAAACTGTTTTTT. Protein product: CASSLGPGGEKLFF.

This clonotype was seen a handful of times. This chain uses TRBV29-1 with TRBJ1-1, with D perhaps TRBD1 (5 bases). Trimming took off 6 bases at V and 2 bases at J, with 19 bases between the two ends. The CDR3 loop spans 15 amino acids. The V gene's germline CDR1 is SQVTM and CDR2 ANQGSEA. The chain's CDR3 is CSVQGPDIPNTEAFF. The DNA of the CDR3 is TGCAGCGTCCAAGGGCCGGACATACCCAACACTGAAGCTTTCTTT.

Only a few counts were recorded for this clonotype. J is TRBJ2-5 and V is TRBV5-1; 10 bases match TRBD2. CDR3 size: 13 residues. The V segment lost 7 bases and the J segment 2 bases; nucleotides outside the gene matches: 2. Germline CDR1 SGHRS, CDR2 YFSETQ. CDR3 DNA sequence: TGCGCCAGCGGACTAGCGGCGCAAGAGACCCAGTACTTC. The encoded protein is CASGLAAQETQYF.

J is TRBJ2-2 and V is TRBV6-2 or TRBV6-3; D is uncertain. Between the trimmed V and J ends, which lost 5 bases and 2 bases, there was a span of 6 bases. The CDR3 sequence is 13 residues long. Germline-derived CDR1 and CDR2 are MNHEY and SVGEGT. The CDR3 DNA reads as TGTGCCAGCAGTCGAATTAACACCGGGGAGCTGTTTTTT. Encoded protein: CASSRINTGELFF.

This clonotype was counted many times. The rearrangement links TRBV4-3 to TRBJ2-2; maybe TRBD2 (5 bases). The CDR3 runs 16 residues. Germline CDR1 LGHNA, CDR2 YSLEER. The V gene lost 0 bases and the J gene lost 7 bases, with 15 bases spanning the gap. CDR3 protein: CASSQDGRSEGGELFF. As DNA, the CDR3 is TGCGCCAGCAGCCAAGATGGACGGAGTGAGGGCGGGGAGCTGTTTTTT.

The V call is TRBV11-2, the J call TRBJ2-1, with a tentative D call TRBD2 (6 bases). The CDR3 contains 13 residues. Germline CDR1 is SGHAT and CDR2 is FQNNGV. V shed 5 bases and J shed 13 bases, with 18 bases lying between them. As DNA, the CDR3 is TGTGCCAGCAGCGCGCCCCTGTGGGACTTTCAGTTCTTC. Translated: CASSAPLWDFQFF.

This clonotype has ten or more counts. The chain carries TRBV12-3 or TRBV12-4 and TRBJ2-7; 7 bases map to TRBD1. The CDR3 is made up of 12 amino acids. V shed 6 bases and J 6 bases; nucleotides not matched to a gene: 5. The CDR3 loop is CASRTTGLEQYF. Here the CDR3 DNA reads TGTGCCAGCAGGACGACAGGGCTCGAGCAGTACTTC.

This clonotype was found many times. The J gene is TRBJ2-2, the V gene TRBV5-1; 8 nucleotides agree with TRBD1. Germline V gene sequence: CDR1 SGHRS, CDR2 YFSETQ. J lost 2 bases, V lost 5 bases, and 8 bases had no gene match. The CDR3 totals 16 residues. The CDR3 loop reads CASSPLDRANTGELFF. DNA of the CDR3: TGCGCCAGCAGTCCCCTGGACAGGGCCAACACCGGGGAGCTGTTTTTT.